One and the same sample provided the 9 T cell receptor beta chains below, sequenced in a study of blood T cell repertoires in COVID-19. Only in-frame clones appear in the TCRdb table, and some are missing; sequencing was by immunoSEQ multiplex PCR. The sample yields around 70,000 clones, about 80% seen once. Sequenced: peripheral blood. Every receptor here comes from a human donor in a cohort sampled during active COVID-19.

This clone was seen only a few times. The rearrangement links TRBV6-5 to TRBJ1-6; D perhaps matches TRBD1 (6 bases). The CDR3 contains 15 residues. Germline V gene sequence: CDR1 MNHEY, CDR2 SVGAGI. V was shortened by 3 bases and J by 3 bases, with 9 bases between the two germline ends. This CDR3 reads CASSYGGHYNSPLHF. CDR3 coding DNA: TGTGCCAGCAGTTATGGGGGCCACTATAATTCACCCCTCCACTTT.

The V call is TRBV15, the J call TRBJ1-1; 9 nucleotides line up with TRBD1. CDR1 is LNHNV and CDR2 is YYDKDF in the germline V gene (reference sequence). After removal of 0 bases from V and 5 bases from J, the junction contained 7 bases not matched to a gene. This CDR3 is built from 16 residues. This chain's CDR3 is CATSRDPTGGKTEAFF. The CDR3 coding sequence is TGTGCCACCAGCAGAGATCCCACAGGGGGCAAAACTGAAGCTTTCTTT.

The chain uses TRBV6-5 and TRBJ1-3; D remains unclear. CDR1 and CDR2 from the germline V gene are MNHEY and SVGAGI. The CDR3 length is 14 residues. With 6 bases removed from V and 1 base from J, the gap between germline ends came to 10 bases. This chain's CDR3 is CASSLGYSGNTIYF. CDR3 nucleotide sequence: TGTGCCAGCAGCCTCGGTTATTCTGGAAACACCATATATTTT.

The V gene is TRBV9, the J gene TRBJ2-7; 7 bases are a match to TRBD2. Trimming removed 0 bases from V and 2 bases from J; junction bases left unmatched: 2. CDR3 size: 14 residues. Germline CDR1 is SGDLS and CDR2 is YYNGEE. CDR3 protein: CASSVGLAPYEQYF. The CDR3 DNA reads as TGTGCCAGCAGCGTAGGACTAGCCCCCTACGAGCAGTACTTC.

This clone was seen a single time. CDR3 sequence reads: CASSLADRGNGYTF. The CDR3 region has the DNA TGTGCCAGCAGCTTGGCGGACAGGGGGAATGGCTACACCTTC. The chain recombines TRBV5-6 with TRBJ1-2; 10 nucleotides line up with TRBD1. V was clipped by 0 bases and J by 6 bases; unmatched bases: 2. Germline CDR1 SGHDT, CDR2 YYEEEE. The CDR3 has 14 residues.

The chain recombines TRBV11-3 with TRBJ2-3; 13 bases match TRBD2. CDR3 length: 16 amino acids. Germline values: CDR1 SGHNT, CDR2 YENEEA. J gave up 2 bases and V 3 bases, and 2 bases lay outside the gene matches. The CDR3 sequence: CASSLGTSGTTDTQYF. CDR3 DNA sequence: TGTGCCAGCAGCTTGGGGACTAGCGGGACCACAGATACGCAGTATTTT.

This chain joins TRBV4-2 and TRBJ1-2; maybe TRBD1 (5 bases). With 4 bases removed from V and 3 bases from J, the gap between germline ends came to 9 bases. The CDR3 is 13 residues long. Germline V gene sequence: CDR1 LGHNA, CDR2 YNFKEQ. DNA for the CDR3: TGTGCCAGCAGCCTTCAGGGTGACTATGGCTACACCTTC. It is translated as CASSLQGDYGYTF.

The V gene is TRBV6-5, the J gene TRBJ1-6; TRBD1 matches 7 bases. CDR3 size: 14 residues. Per the germline V gene, CDR1 is MNHEY and CDR2 is SVGAGI. The V gene end was trimmed by 6 bases and the J gene end by 8 bases; junction bases not matched to a gene: 7. DNA for the CDR3: TGTGCCAGCAGACCACAGGGGAATTATTCACCCCTCCACTTT. Translation: CASRPQGNYSPLHF.

The chain is built from TRBV4-1 and TRBJ1-2; D unclear. Germline CDR1 and CDR2: MGHRA and YSYEKL. Trimming stripped 1 base from V and 8 bases from J, with 14 bases between. This CDR3 is built from 14 residues. The DNA of the CDR3 is TGCGCCAGCAGCCAAGGAACCTTAGAGGAGGGCTACACCTTC. It is translated as CASSQGTLEEGYTF.